The 26 T cell receptor beta chains listed next were all sequenced from one sample in a study of vaccination and CD4 T cells after COVID-19. TCRdb ran MiXCR on the PCR reads and lists one entry per CDR3 protein. The sample contains roughly 20,000 distinct CDR3 sequences, roughly 60% of which appear only once. The sample was CD4+ T cells from blood, taken before SARS-CoV-2 vaccination. All receptors come from a human donor who had recovered from COVID-19.

Only a few counts were recorded for this clonotype. This CDR3 is CASSYRLPGTEGNYGYTF. CDR3 coding DNA: TGTGCCAGCAGTTATCGACTACCCGGAACCGAGGGTAACTATGGCTACACCTTC. The rearrangement uses TRBV6-5 and TRBJ1-2; D gene unclear. V was cut by 3 bases and J by 1 base, with 21 bases left in between. CDR3 length: 18 amino acids. Germline V gives CDR1 MNHEY, CDR2 SVGAGI.

The chain has TRBV20-1 and TRBJ2-3; D is undetermined. Trimming removed 6 bases at V and 1 base at J, with 11 bases between. CDR3 length: 13 residues. The germline V gene encodes CDR1 DFQATT and CDR2 SNEGSKA (reference sequence). In DNA form, the CDR3 reads TGCAGTGCCATTGACGCCGGCACAGATACGCAGTATTTT. It encodes CSAIDAGTDTQYF.

This clonotype appeared a few times. This chain connects TRBV7-9 to TRBJ1-2, with D unclear. Per germline, CDR1 SEHNR and CDR2 FQNEAQ (reference sequence). The CDR3 has 14 residues. V lost 1 base and J 0 bases, leaving 6 bases between the germline ends. The CDR3, as DNA: TGTGCCAGCAGCTTAGTACCATCTAACTATGGCTACACCTTC. It specifies CASSLVPSNYGYTF.

The chain couples TRBV28 to TRBJ1-1, with D unclear. The CDR3 consists of 12 residues. The ends were cut back, 4 bases at V and 1 base at J, with 4 bases in the middle. Germline loops: CDR1 MDHEN, CDR2 SYDVKM. CDR3 loop: CASSSGNTEAFF. The CDR3 DNA reads TGTGCCAGCAGTTCGGGGAACACTGAAGCTTTCTTT.

The chain is built from TRBV30 and TRBJ1-6; 7 bases line up with TRBD1. CDR3 size: 13 residues. Per the germline V gene, CDR1 is GTSNPN and CDR2 is SVGIG (reference sequence). V was clipped by 3 bases and J by 6 bases; unmatched bases: 2. As DNA, the CDR3 is TGTGCCTGGAGGAGGGACAGTAATTCACCCCTCCACTTT. Translated: CAWRRDSNSPLHF.

This clonotype was observed once. The chain joins TRBV4-1 to TRBJ2-2, with 9 bases fitting TRBD2. J gave up 2 bases and V 5 bases, and 3 bases lay outside the gene matches. Germline lookup yields CDR1 MGHRA and CDR2 YSYEKL. CDR3 size: 15 residues. The CDR3 DNA is TGCGCCAGCAGCGGGCTAGCGGGAAACACCGGGGAGCTGTTTTTT. As protein: CASSGLAGNTGELFF.

This clonotype occurred a few times. The chain is built from TRBV7-9 and TRBJ2-5; 9 positions agree with TRBD2. This CDR3 comprises 21 residues. Germline-derived CDR1 and CDR2 are SEHNR and FQNEAQ (reference sequence). Germline trimming cut 5 bases from V and 5 bases from J; bases unmatched to any gene: 27. CDR3 sequence: CASSPLSVLAGIRTFGETQYF. The CDR3 DNA sequence: TGTGCCAGCAGCCCCCTATCCGTTCTAGCGGGAATCCGCACCTTCGGGGAGACCCAGTACTTC.

This clonotype was detected a few times. This chain uses TRBV20-1 with TRBJ2-7, with unresolved D. The CDR3 runs to 12 residues. Germline CDR1 reads DFQATT; CDR2 reads SNEGSKA (reference sequence). V was pared by 5 bases and J by 6 bases, with 14 bases between. The CDR3, as DNA: TGCAGTGCTGGCGGAGTTTTTGTCGAGCAGTACTTC. Amino acids: CSAGGVFVEQYF.

This chain uses TRBV2 with TRBJ1-1, with D perhaps TRBD1 (6 bases). The CDR3 runs 14 residues. Between the trimmed V and J ends, which lost 1 base and 7 bases, there was a span of 13 bases. CDR1 and CDR2 (germline): SNHLY, FYNNEI. CDR3 sequence: CASSEGRTVSEAFF. DNA of the CDR3: TGTGCCAGCAGTGAAGGCCGGACAGTAAGTGAAGCTTTCTTT.

A single count supports this clonotype. V usage is TRBV12-3 or TRBV12-4 and J usage is TRBJ2-5, with TRBD2 matching 8 bases. This CDR3 is built from 15 residues. Germline trimming cut 5 bases from V and 5 bases from J; bases unmatched to any gene: 10. CDR3 sequence: CASSTRSGRGETQYF. CDR3 nucleotide sequence: TGTGCCAGCAGTACCCGCAGCGGGAGAGGTGAGACCCAGTACTTC.

This clonotype has only a few counts. J is TRBJ2-4 and V is TRBV6-1; the D is unclear. The CDR3 runs to 12 residues. Germline V gene sequence: CDR1 MNHNS, CDR2 SASEGT. Trimming stripped 2 bases from V and 6 bases from J, with 5 bases between. CDR3 amino acids: CASSEPGNIQYF. The CDR3 nucleotides are TGTGCCAGCAGTGAACCAGGAAACATTCAGTACTTC.

This clonotype has a handful of counts. V is TRBV27 and J is TRBJ2-1; unclear D gene. V was pared by 4 bases and J by 1 base, with 14 bases between. The CDR3 runs 16 residues. The germline V gene encodes CDR1 MNHEY and CDR2 SMNVEV (reference sequence). The CDR3 is CASSSSRLSSYNEQFF. The CDR3 DNA is TGTGCCAGCAGTTCTTCCCGCTTATCGTCCTACAATGAGCAGTTCTTC.

The chain carries TRBV5-1 and TRBJ2-5; possible D gene TRBD2, 6 bases. This CDR3 has 13 residues. Germline lookup yields CDR1 SGHRS and CDR2 YFSETQ. Trimming removed 0 bases from V and 7 bases from J, with 10 bases in between. This CDR3 reads CASSLEVGGTQYF. The CDR3 DNA reads TGCGCCAGCAGCTTGGAGGTGGGGGGGACCCAGTACTTC.

This chain connects TRBV11-2 to TRBJ2-7; maybe TRBD1 (5 bases). The V end lost 5 bases, the J end lost 0 bases, and 14 bases lay between the germline ends. Germline loops: CDR1 SGHAT, CDR2 FQNNGV. The CDR3 sequence is 15 residues long. In DNA, the CDR3 is TGTGCCAGCAGCAAAGGACGGACAAGCTCCTACGAGCAGTACTTC. Translated: CASSKGRTSSYEQYF.

The CDR3 DNA reads TGCAGTGCTAGAGAGGCCGGGAGAGGCACCGGGGAGCTGTTTTTT. Translation: CSAREAGRGTGELFF. The gene calls are TRBV20-1 and TRBJ2-2; maybe TRBD2 (6 bases). CDR3 length: 15 amino acids. Germline V gives CDR1 DFQATT, CDR2 SNEGSKA (reference sequence). Trimming left V 0 bases short and J 4 bases short, with 12 bases between.

This chain links TRBV20-1 with TRBJ2-7; the match to TRBD1 covers 8 bases. CDR3 length equals 14 residues. After removal of 2 bases from V and 3 bases from J, the junction contained 6 bases not matched to a gene. CDR1 and CDR2 from the germline V gene are DFQATT and SNEGSKA (reference sequence). The CDR3 nucleotides read TGCAGTGCTAGAATCGTCGGACAGGGCTACGAGCAGTACTTC. Translation gives CSARIVGQGYEQYF.

CDR3 bases: TGTGCCAGCATCCGGACAGGGTCCTCCTACGAGCAGTACTTC. Translating it yields CASIRTGSSYEQYF. The V gene is TRBV6-1, the J gene TRBJ2-7, with TRBD1 matching over 8 bases. The CDR3 covers 14 residues. Per germline, CDR1 MNHNS and CDR2 SASEGT. The ends lost 7 bases at V and 0 bases at J; junction bases unmatched: 5.

The chain combines TRBV5-1 with TRBJ2-7, with TRBD2 identical over 8 bases. CDR3 size: 14 residues. V was clipped by 6 bases and J by 5 bases; unmatched bases: 10. Per germline, CDR1 SGHRS and CDR2 YFSETQ. The CDR3 protein is CASNRDPGGHEQYF. The DNA of the CDR3 is TGCGCCAGCAACCGGGACCCGGGAGGGCACGAGCAGTACTTC.

V usage is TRBV6-1 and J usage is TRBJ1-5; D perhaps matches TRBD1 (5 bases). This CDR3 is 14 amino acids long. Trimming removed 5 bases at V and 4 bases at J, with 12 bases between. Germline V lookup: CDR1 MNHNS, CDR2 SASEGT. CDR3 in amino acids: CASSRRGGNQPQHF. CDR3 DNA sequence: TGTGCCAGCAGTCGCCGCGGGGGAAATCAGCCCCAGCATTTT.

V gene TRBV20-1 combines with J gene TRBJ2-3, with D perhaps TRBD2 (6 bases). Per germline, CDR1 DFQATT and CDR2 SNEGSKA (reference sequence). CDR3 length: 15 amino acids. V was cut by 0 bases and J by 4 bases, with 14 bases left in between. CDR3 sequence (DNA): TGCAGTGCTAGAGATCTCGGGAGAGGGGCAGATACGCAGTATTTT. Its protein is CSARDLGRGADTQYF.

The chain links TRBV6-5 to TRBJ2-1; no reliable D call. V was pared by 0 bases and J by 3 bases, with 12 bases between. Germline V gene sequence: CDR1 MNHEY, CDR2 SVGAGI. This CDR3 is built from 16 residues. CDR3 DNA sequence: TGTGCCAGCAGTTACTCGTATTGGCGAAACTACAATGAGCAGTTCTTC. Amino acid sequence: CASSYSYWRNYNEQFF.

This chain links TRBV28 with TRBJ1-6; D is uncertain. The CDR3 consists of 12 residues. Trimming stripped 5 bases from V and 5 bases from J, with 4 bases between. CDR1 is MDHEN and CDR2 is SYDVKM in the germline V gene. This CDR3 is CASSPHNSPLHF. Written as DNA, the CDR3 is TGTGCCAGCAGTCCCCATAATTCACCCCTCCACTTT. Full variable domain (rest looked up from reference TRBV28 and TRBJ1-6): DVKVTQSSRYLVKRTGEKVFLECVQDMDHENMFWYRQDPGLGLRLIYFSYDVKMKEKGDIPEGYSVSREKKERFSLILESASTNQTSMYLCASSPHNSPLHFGNGTRLTVT.

This chain's CDR3 is CSARAGGRALLDTQYF. The CDR3 DNA is TGCAGTGCTAGAGCCGGAGGGAGGGCTCTGTTGGATACGCAGTATTTT. The chain links TRBV20-1 to TRBJ2-3, with 7 bases fitting TRBD2. V shed 1 base and J 6 bases; nucleotides not matched to a gene: 13. The V gene's germline CDR1 is DFQATT and CDR2 SNEGSKA (reference sequence). This CDR3 contains 16 residues.

The V gene is TRBV20-1, the J gene TRBJ2-3, with TRBD2 matching 11 bases. CDR1 DFQATT and CDR2 SNEGSKA come from the germline V gene (reference sequence). This CDR3 spans 16 amino acids. V lost 3 bases to trimming and J lost 0 bases; unmatched junction nucleotides: 5. The DNA for the CDR3 is TGCAGTGCTAGTGGGCTAGCGGGAGGAAGCACAGATACGCAGTATTTT. Translation gives CSASGLAGGSTDTQYF.

The chain employs TRBV12-3 or TRBV12-4 and TRBJ2-5; no clear D gene. Trimming removed 5 bases from V and 2 bases from J, with 12 bases in between. This CDR3 region has 14 residues. CDR3 in amino acids: CASSPWTNQETQYF. The CDR3 DNA follows: TGTGCCAGCAGTCCCTGGACGAATCAAGAGACCCAGTACTTC.

V is TRBV19 and J is TRBJ1-5; 10 nucleotides line up with TRBD1. The CDR3 runs 14 residues. V dropped 5 bases and J dropped 5; count of bases not matched to a gene: 3. In germline, CDR1 is LNHDA, CDR2 SQIVND (reference sequence). The CDR3 bases are TGTGCCAGTAGTGGGGACAGGGGTTATCAGCCCCAGCATTTT. Amino acid sequence: CASSGDRGYQPQHF.